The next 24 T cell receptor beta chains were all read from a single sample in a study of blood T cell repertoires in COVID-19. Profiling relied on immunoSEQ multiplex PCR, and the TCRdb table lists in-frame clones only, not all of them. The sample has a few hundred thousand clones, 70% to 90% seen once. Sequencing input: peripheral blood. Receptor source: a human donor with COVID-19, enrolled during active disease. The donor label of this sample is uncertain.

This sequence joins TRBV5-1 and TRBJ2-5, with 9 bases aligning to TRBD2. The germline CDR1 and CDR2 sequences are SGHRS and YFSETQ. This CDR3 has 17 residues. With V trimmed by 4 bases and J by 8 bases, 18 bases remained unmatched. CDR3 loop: CASSQQLSGSLGSTQYF. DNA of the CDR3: TGCGCCAGCAGCCAGCAACTTAGCGGGAGTTTGGGGTCCACCCAGTACTTC. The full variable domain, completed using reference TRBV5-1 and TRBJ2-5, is KAGVTQTPRYLIKTRGQQVTLSCSPISGHRSVSWYQQTPGQGLQFLFEYFSETQRNKGNFPGRFSGRQFSNSRSEMNVSTLELGDSALYLCASSQQLSGSLGSTQYFGPGTRLLVL.

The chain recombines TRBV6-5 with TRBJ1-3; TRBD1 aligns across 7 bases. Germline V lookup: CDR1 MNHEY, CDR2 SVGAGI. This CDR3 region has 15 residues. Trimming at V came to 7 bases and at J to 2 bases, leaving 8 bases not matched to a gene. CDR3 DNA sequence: TGTGCCAGCAAAGGGGGCCCGGCGGCTGGAAACACCATATATTTT. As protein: CASKGGPAAGNTIYF.

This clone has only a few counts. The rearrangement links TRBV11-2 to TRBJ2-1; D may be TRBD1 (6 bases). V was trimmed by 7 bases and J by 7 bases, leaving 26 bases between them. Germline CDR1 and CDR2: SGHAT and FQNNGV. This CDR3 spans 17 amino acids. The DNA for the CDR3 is TGTGCCAGCACCTCCCAGGTCGGGCAGGGGCGGAAGAATGAGCAGTTCTTC. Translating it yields CASTSQVGQGRKNEQFF. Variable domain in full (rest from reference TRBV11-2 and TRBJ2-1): EAGVAQSPRYKIIEKRQSVAFWCNPISGHATLYWYQQILGQGPKLLIQFQNNGVVDDSQLPKDRFSAERLKGVDSTLKIQPAKLEDSAVYLCASTSQVGQGRKNEQFFGPGTRLTVL.

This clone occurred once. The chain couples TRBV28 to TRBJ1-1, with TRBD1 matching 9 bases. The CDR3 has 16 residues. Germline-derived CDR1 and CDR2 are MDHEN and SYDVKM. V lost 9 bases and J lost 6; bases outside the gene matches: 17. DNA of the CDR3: TGTGCCAGTACTTTACAGGGGGCGGGTGCCTGGCCTGAAGCTTTCTTT. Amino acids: CASTLQGAGAWPEAFF.

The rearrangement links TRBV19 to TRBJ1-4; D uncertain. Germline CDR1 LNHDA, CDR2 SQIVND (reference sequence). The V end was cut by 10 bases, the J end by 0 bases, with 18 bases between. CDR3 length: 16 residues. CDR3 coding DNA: TGTGCCACCAGTATAGAACGGAGTGCAACTAATGAAAAACTGTTTTTT. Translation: CATSIERSATNEKLFF.

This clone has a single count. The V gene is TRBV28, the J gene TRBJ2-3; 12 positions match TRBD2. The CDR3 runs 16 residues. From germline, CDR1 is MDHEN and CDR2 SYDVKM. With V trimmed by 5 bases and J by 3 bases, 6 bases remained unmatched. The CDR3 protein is CASSRLAGAGTDTQYF. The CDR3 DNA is TGTGCCAGCAGTCGACTAGCGGGAGCAGGAACAGATACGCAGTATTTT.

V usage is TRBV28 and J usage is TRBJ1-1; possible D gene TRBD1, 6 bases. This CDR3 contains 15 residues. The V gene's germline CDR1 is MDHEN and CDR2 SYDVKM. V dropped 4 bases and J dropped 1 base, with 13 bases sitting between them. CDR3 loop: CASSSYRASNTEAFF. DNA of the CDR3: TGTGCCAGCAGTTCCTACAGGGCTTCGAACACTGAAGCTTTCTTT.

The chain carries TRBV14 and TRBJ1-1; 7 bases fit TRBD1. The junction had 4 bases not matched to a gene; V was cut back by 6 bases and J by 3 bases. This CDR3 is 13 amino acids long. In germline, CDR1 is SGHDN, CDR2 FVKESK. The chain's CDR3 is CASSPRGDTEAFF. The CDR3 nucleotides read TGTGCCAGCAGTCCCAGGGGGGACACTGAAGCTTTCTTT.

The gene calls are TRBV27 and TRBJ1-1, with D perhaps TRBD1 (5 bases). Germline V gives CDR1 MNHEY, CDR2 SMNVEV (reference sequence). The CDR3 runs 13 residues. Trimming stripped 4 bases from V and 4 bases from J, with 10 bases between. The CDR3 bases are TGTGCCAGCAGTTCCGTGGGGGGCACTGAAGCTTTCTTT. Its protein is CASSSVGGTEAFF.

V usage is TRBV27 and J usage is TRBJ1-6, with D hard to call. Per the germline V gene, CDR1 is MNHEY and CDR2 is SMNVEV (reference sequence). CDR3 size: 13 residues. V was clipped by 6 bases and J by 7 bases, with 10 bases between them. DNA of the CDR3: TGTGCCAGCAGAGCCGTTACCAATTCACCCCTCCACTTT. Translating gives CASRAVTNSPLHF.

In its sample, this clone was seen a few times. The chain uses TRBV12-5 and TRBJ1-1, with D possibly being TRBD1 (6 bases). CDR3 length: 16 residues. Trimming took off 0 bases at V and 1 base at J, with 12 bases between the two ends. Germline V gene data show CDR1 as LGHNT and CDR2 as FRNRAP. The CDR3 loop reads CASGLVGTKKNTEAFF. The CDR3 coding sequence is TGTGCTAGTGGTTTGGTAGGGACAAAAAAGAACACTGAAGCTTTCTTT.

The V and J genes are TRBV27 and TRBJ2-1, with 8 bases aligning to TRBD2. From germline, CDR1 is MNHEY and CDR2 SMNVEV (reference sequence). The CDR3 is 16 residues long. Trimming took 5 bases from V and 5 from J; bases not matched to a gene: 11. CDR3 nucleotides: TGTGCCAGCAGTATGCCCGGGACTAGGGGAAACAATGAGCAGTTCTTC. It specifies CASSMPGTRGNNEQFF.

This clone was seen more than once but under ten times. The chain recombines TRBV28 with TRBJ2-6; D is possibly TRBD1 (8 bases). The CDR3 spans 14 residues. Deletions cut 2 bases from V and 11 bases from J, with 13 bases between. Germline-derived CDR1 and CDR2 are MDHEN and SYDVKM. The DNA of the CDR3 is TGTGCCAGCAGTTTAAGGACAGGGAGGGACGTCCTGACTTTC. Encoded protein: CASSLRTGRDVLTF.

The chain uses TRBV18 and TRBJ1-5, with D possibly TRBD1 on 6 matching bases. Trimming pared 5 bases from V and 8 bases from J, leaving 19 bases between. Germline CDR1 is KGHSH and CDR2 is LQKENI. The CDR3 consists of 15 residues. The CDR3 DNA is TGTGCCAGCTCAGAGTCTCTGCAGGGACAAGAGCCCCAGCATTTT. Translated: CASSESLQGQEPQHF.

CDR3 nucleotide sequence: TGTGCCACCCGAGGGAACTATGGCTACACCTTC. Its translation: CATRGNYGYTF. V usage is TRBV12-3 or TRBV12-4 and J usage is TRBJ1-2; D is undetermined. V was cut by 10 bases and J by 2 bases, with 8 bases left in between. The CDR3 contains 11 residues.

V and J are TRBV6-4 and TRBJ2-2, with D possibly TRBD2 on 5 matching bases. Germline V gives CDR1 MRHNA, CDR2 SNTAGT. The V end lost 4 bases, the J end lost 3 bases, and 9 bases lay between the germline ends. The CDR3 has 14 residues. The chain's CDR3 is CASSVEGDTGELFF. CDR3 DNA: TGTGCCAGCAGTGTTGAGGGAGACACCGGGGAGCTGTTTTTT.

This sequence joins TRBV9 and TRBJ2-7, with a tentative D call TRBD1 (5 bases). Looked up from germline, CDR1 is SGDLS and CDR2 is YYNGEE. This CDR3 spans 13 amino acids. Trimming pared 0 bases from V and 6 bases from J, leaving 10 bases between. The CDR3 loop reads CASSVAHTGEQYF. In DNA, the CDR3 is TGTGCCAGCAGCGTAGCCCACACAGGCGAGCAGTACTTC.

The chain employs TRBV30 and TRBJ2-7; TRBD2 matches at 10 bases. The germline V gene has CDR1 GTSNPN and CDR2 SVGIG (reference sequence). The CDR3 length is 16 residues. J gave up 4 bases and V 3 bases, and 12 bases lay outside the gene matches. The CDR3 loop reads CAWSKQRTSGGYEQYF. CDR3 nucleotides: TGTGCCTGGAGCAAACAAAGGACTAGCGGAGGATACGAGCAGTACTTC.

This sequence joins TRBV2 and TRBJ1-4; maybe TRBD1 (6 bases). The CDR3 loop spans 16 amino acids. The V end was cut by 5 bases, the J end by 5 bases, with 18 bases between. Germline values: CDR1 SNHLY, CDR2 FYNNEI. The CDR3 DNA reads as TGTGCCAGCAGTTCTTACTATCGGGACAAAAATGAAAAACTGTTTTTT. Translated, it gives CASSSYYRDKNEKLFF.

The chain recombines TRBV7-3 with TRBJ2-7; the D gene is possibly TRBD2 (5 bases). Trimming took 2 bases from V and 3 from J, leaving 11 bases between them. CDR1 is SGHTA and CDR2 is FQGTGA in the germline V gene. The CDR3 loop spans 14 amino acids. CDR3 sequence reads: CASSLSPGSYEQYF. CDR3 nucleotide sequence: TGTGCCAGCAGCTTATCCCCGGGAAGCTACGAGCAGTACTTC.

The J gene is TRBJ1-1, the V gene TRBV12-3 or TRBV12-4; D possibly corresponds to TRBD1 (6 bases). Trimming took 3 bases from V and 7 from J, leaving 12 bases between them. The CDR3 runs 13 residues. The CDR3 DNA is TGTGCCAGCAGTTTCCAGGGGAGCCTTGAAGCTTTCTTT. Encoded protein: CASSFQGSLEAFF.

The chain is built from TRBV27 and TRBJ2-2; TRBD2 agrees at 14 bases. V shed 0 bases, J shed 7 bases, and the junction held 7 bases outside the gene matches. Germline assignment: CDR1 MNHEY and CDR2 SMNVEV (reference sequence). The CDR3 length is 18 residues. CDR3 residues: CASSLSRTSGRLVGELFF. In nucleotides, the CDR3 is TGTGCCAGCAGTTTATCCCGGACTAGCGGGAGGCTAGTCGGGGAGCTGTTTTTT.

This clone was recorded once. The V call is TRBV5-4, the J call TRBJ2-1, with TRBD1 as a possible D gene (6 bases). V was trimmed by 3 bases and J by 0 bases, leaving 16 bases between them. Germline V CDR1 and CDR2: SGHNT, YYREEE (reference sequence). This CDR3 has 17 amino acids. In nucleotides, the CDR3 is TGTGCCAGCAGCTCGACAGGAAACTCGAGCTCCTACAATGAGCAGTTCTTC. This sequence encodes CASSSTGNSSSYNEQFF.

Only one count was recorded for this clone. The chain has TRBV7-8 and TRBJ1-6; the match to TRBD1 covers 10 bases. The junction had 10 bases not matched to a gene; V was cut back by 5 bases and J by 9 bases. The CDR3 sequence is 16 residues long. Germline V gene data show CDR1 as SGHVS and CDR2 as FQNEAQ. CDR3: CASSAGTGVGSSPLHF. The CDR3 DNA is TGTGCCAGCAGCGCCGGGACAGGGGTAGGAAGTTCACCCCTCCACTTT.